The 17 T cell receptor beta chains reported below all come from one sample, sequenced in a study of CD8+ T cells in alopecia areata. Sequencing templates came from extracted RNA that was reverse transcribed into cDNA. The data were produced by immunoSEQ multiplex PCR, yet TCRdb's version contains in-frame clones alone and is incomplete. The table has 140,000 to 150,000 clones, less than 75% seen once. Sequencing input: CD8+ T cells sorted from blood. The receptor source for this set is a human donor in good health.

This sequence joins TRBV7-9 and TRBJ2-7; 7 bases are a match to TRBD2. The CDR3 runs 16 residues. Germline lookup yields CDR1 SEHNR and CDR2 FQNEAQ (reference sequence). The ends lost 3 bases at V and 2 bases at J; junction bases unmatched: 10. CDR3 loop: CASSLGSSGGTYEQYF. Written as DNA, the CDR3 is TGTGCCAGCAGCTTGGGTTCCTCGGGAGGTACCTACGAGCAGTACTTC. Based on the CDR3 plus reference TRBV7-9 and TRBJ2-7, the full variable domain is DTGVSQNPRHKITKRGQNVTFRCDPISEHNRLYWYRQTLGQGPEFLTYFQNEAQLEKSRLLSDRFSAERPKGSFSTLEIQRTEQGDSAMYLCASSLGSSGGTYEQYFGPGTRLTVT.

This clone appeared a few times. The chain uses TRBV5-1 and TRBJ2-5; tentative D call: TRBD2 (6 bases). Trimming took 1 base from V and 3 from J, leaving 16 bases between them. Germline CDR1 and CDR2: SGHRS and YFSETQ. This CDR3 is built from 16 residues. This CDR3 reads CASSLYPTSHKETQYF. The CDR3 DNA is TGCGCCAGCAGCTTGTATCCTACTAGCCATAAAGAGACCCAGTACTTC.

The gene calls are TRBV2 and TRBJ2-2; a possible D gene is TRBD2 (6 bases). V shed 6 bases and J shed 6 bases, with 17 bases lying between them. The germline gives CDR1 SNHLY, CDR2 FYNNEI. This CDR3 is 15 amino acids long. The CDR3: CASSRRTTWAGELFF. DNA for the CDR3: TGTGCCAGCAGCCGAAGGACTACCTGGGCCGGGGAGCTGTTTTTT.

This chain joins TRBV4-1 and TRBJ2-7, with D unclear. The V and J ends lost 0 bases and 0 bases respectively, with 9 bases between them. Looked up from germline, CDR1 is MGHRA and CDR2 is YSYEKL. This CDR3 has 15 residues. CDR3 DNA sequence: TGCGCCAGCAGCCAAGAAGTAAGGGCCTCCTACGAGCAGTACTTC. It yields the protein CASSQEVRASYEQYF.

As to this clone: Other nucleotide sequences from this sample produce the same CDR3. The V and J genes are TRBV29-1 and TRBJ1-4, with D perhaps TRBD1 (5 bases). The CDR3 sequence is 12 residues long. The V end lost 5 bases, the J end lost 5 bases, and 9 bases lay between the germline ends. Looked up from germline, CDR1 is SQVTM and CDR2 is ANQGSEA. CDR3: CSVTGKNEKLFF. The DNA for the CDR3 is TGCAGCGTTACAGGAAAAAATGAAAAACTGTTTTTT.

The chain carries TRBV30 and TRBJ2-3; no clear D. Per germline, CDR1 GTSNPN and CDR2 SVGIG (reference sequence). The CDR3 sequence is 15 residues long. Trimming pared 2 bases from V and 4 bases from J, leaving 16 bases between. DNA for the CDR3: TGTGCCTGGAGTTTCGCCTTAACCCCTCCAGATACGCAGTATTTT. Translation: CAWSFALTPPDTQYF.

This clone was recorded only once. This chain links TRBV10-3 with TRBJ2-7; 7 bases are shared with TRBD1. Germline loops: CDR1 ENHRY, CDR2 SYGVKD. The CDR3 totals 14 residues. The V segment lost 4 bases and the J segment 4 bases; nucleotides outside the gene matches: 7. CDR3 DNA sequence: TGTGCCATCAGTGTGGGGGAGACAGGGTACGAGCAGTACTTC. This codes for CAISVGETGYEQYF.

V is TRBV11-2 and J is TRBJ2-7; 7 positions match TRBD1. Per the germline V gene, CDR1 is SGHAT and CDR2 is FQNNGV. V dropped 3 bases and J dropped 4; count of bases not matched to a gene: 6. The CDR3 has 14 residues. The CDR3 coding sequence is TGTGCCAGCAGCTTCGGGACAGAAGGATACGAGCAGTACTTC. It is translated as CASSFGTEGYEQYF.

This clone was counted a single time. The chain has TRBV5-5 and TRBJ1-5; D may be TRBD1 (6 bases). This CDR3 contains 15 residues. Between the trimmed V and J ends, which lost 3 bases and 3 bases, there was a span of 13 bases. CDR1 is SGHKS and CDR2 is YYEKEE in the germline V gene (reference sequence). For the CDR3, the DNA is TGTGCCAGCAGCTCGAAACGGGGACACAATCAGCCCCAGCATTTT. Protein: CASSSKRGHNQPQHF.

This clone was recorded a few times. V gene TRBV15 combines with J gene TRBJ2-1, with 7 positions matching TRBD2. CDR3 length: 18 amino acids. With V trimmed by 0 bases and J by 4 bases, 12 bases remained unmatched. Germline V lookup: CDR1 LNHNV, CDR2 YYDKDF (reference sequence). The chain's CDR3 is CATSRERTGLVLYNEQFF. DNA of the CDR3: TGTGCCACCAGCAGAGAGCGAACCGGACTAGTTTTATACAATGAGCAGTTCTTC.

V gene TRBV29-1 combines with J gene TRBJ2-7, with a tentative D call TRBD2 (5 bases). The V end was cut by 4 bases, the J end by 3 bases, with 13 bases between. The CDR3 has 13 residues. CDR1 SQVTM and CDR2 ANQGSEA come from the germline V gene. CDR3 nucleotides: TGCAGCGTTGGTGGGAGAGAGAACTACGAGCAGTACTTC. Translated, it gives CSVGGRENYEQYF.

The rearrangement links TRBV27 to TRBJ2-7, with D perhaps given as TRBD1 or TRBD2 (5 bases each). CDR3 length equals 12 residues. Germline V gives CDR1 MNHEY, CDR2 SMNVEV (reference sequence). V lost 5 bases and J 6 bases, leaving 11 bases between the germline ends. In DNA form, the CDR3 reads TGTGCCAGCAGTCGGGGCGGCGCCGAGCAGTACTTC. Residues: CASSRGGAEQYF.

The rearrangement links TRBV7-9 to TRBJ2-3; D remains ambiguous. There are 12 residues in the CDR3. V was cut by 5 bases and J by 5 bases, with 8 bases left in between. Per germline, CDR1 SEHNR and CDR2 FQNEAQ (reference sequence). CDR3 region: CASSPWEDTQYF. In DNA, the CDR3 is TGTGCCAGCAGCCCTTGGGAAGATACGCAGTATTTT.

The chain combines TRBV6-1 with TRBJ2-2; TRBD1 or TRBD2 may be the D gene (5 bases each). Per the germline V gene, CDR1 is MNHNS and CDR2 is SASEGT. The CDR3 is 14 amino acids. CDR3 in amino acids: CTTGQGSDTGELFF. DNA for the CDR3: TGTACCACGGGGCAGGGTAGTGACACCGGGGAGCTGTTTTTT.

This clone was counted only a few times. The V and J genes are TRBV29-1 and TRBJ2-7; 7 nucleotides agree with TRBD1. J was trimmed by 5 bases and V by 4 bases; bases with no gene match: 11. Germline CDR1 SQVTM, CDR2 ANQGSEA. The CDR3 has 14 residues. CDR3 in amino acids: CSVVTLTGFNEQYF. The DNA for the CDR3 is TGCAGCGTTGTGACTTTGACAGGGTTCAACGAGCAGTACTTC.

V gene TRBV9 combines with J gene TRBJ2-1, with TRBD2 matching 9 bases. V shed 4 bases, J shed 5 bases, and the junction held 7 bases outside the gene matches. The germline V gene encodes CDR1 SGDLS and CDR2 YYNGEE. This CDR3 is 15 amino acids long. The CDR3 nucleotides read TGTGCCAGCAGCTATAGCGGGAGATGGGACAATGAGCAGTTCTTC. This encodes CASSYSGRWDNEQFF.

The V gene is TRBV9, the J gene TRBJ2-1; maybe TRBD2 (6 bases). V was trimmed by 0 bases and J by 2 bases, leaving 15 bases between them. The germline CDR1 and CDR2 sequences are SGDLS and YYNGEE. The CDR3 spans 17 residues. Here the CDR3 reads CASSVGPSAGPYNEQFF. The CDR3 coding sequence is TGTGCCAGCAGCGTAGGCCCGTCTGCGGGACCCTACAATGAGCAGTTCTTC.